This T cell receptor (beta chain) was observed in a study of CD8+ T cells in alopecia areata. Findings and limits, study-wide: Many expanded lesional clones stayed in scalp and blood while on tofacitinib.

Turning to this clone: The target antigen is unknown.

RNA was isolated and reverse transcribed to cDNA, the sequencing template. Some clones are missing from TCRdb's copy, which holds only in-frame ones; the method was immunoSEQ multiplex PCR. The sample shows approximately 180,000 clones, approximately 59% of them seen only once. Germline CDR1 reads MGHDK; CDR2 reads SYGVNS. The CDR3 totals 13 residues. V was clipped by 5 bases and J by 6 bases, with 13 bases between them. Specified treatment: oral pan-JAK inhibitor, 5-10 mg twice daily. Sample: CD4+ T cells sorted from blood, taken at roughly week 58, from a patient treated with tofacitinib. The sequence derives from a human donor with alopecia areata. The rearrangement links TRBV25-1 to TRBJ1-1; possibly TRBD1 for D (6 bases). The CDR3 coding sequence is TGTGCCAGCAGTTTCGTACAGGGATCTGAAGCTTTCTTT. Protein: CASSFVQGSEAFF.